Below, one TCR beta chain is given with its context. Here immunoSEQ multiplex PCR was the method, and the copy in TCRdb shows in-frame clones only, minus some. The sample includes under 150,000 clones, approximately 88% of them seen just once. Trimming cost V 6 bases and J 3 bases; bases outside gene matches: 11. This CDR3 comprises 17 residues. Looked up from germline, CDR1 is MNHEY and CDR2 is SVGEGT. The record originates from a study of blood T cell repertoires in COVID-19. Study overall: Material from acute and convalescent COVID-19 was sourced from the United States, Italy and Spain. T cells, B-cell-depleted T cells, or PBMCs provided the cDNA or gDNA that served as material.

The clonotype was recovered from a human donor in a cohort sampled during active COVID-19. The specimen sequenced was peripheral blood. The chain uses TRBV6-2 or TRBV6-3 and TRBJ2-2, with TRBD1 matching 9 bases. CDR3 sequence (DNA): TGTGCCAGCAGCGCCACAGGGGGCGCTTGGGACACCGGGGAGCTGTTTTTT. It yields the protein CASSATGGAWDTGELFF.